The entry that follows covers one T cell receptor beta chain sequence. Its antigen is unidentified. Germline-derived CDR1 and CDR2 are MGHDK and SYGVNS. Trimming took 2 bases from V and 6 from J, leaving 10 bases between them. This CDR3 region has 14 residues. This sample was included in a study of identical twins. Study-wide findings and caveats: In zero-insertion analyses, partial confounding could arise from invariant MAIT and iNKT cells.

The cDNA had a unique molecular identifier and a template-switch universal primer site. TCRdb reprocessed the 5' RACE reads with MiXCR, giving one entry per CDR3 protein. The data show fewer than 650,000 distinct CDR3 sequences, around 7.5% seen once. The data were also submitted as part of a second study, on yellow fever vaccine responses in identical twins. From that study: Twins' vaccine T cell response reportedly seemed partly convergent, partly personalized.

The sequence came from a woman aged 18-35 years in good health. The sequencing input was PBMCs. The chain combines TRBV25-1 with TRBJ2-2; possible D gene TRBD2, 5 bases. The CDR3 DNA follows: TGTGCCAGCAGTGAAGGCGGGCCCCCCGGGGAGCTGTTTTTT. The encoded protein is CASSEGGPPGELFF.